The clone carrying this TCR beta chain came up a few times. The sample is drawn from a study of identical twins. One entry per CDR3 protein results from TCRdb running MiXCR on the 5' RACE reads. Altogether 300,000 to 400,000 distinct CDR3 sequences are present, approximately 13% being singletons, with the ten largest covering more than 6%. This sample also appeared in a second study, on yellow fever vaccine responses in identical twins.

The sequencing sample was made of CD8+ T cells sorted from blood. The receptor was derived from a woman in her late teens or twenties in good health.

CDR3: CASSGGDTSGYNEQFF. The CDR3 DNA follows: TGTGCCAGCAGCGGAGGGGATACTAGCGGGTACAATGAGCAGTTCTTC. V usage is TRBV7-3 and J usage is TRBJ2-1; 9 bases agree with TRBD2. The CDR3 runs 16 residues. Per the germline V gene, CDR1 is SGHTA and CDR2 is FQGTGA. Trimming took 5 bases from V and 4 from J; bases not matched to a gene: 9.